One and the same sample provided the 24 T cell receptor beta chains below, sequenced in a study of somatic mutations in T cells in chronic GVHD. TCRdb's table, derived via immunoSEQ multiplex PCR, lists solely in-frame clones and lacks some. The sample lists 13,000 or so clones; roughly 75% were seen once. The sample comprised Vbeta20-negative CD4+ T cells from blood. The origin of the receptors is a male patient aged 45-59 years with chronic graft-versus-host disease. Among the T cells, some may be from the graft donor.

V gene TRBV27 combines with J gene TRBJ1-1; D might be TRBD1 (6 bases). Per germline, CDR1 MNHEY and CDR2 SMNVEV (reference sequence). The CDR3 is 15 amino acids. Deletions cut 5 bases from V and 0 bases from J, with 13 bases between. For the CDR3, the DNA is TGTGCCAGCAGTCCCAGGGGACGGTTGAACACTGAAGCTTTCTTT. Amino acids: CASSPRGRLNTEAFF.

A few counts support this clone. The chain couples TRBV6-1 to TRBJ1-2; TRBD1 agrees at 9 bases. With 6 bases clipped from V and 5 bases from J, the junction kept 7 bases outside the gene matches. Germline-derived CDR1 and CDR2 are MNHNS and SASEGT. This CDR3 region has 14 residues. CDR3 protein: CASRPNGQGYGYTF. In nucleotides, the CDR3 is TGTGCCAGCAGGCCCAACGGACAGGGGTATGGCTACACCTTC.

The V gene is TRBV28, the J gene TRBJ2-5; D call uncertain. The CDR3 is 14 amino acids. Deletions cut 10 bases from V and 5 bases from J, with 20 bases between. In germline, CDR1 is MDHEN, CDR2 SYDVKM. CDR3 residues: CANYERLIGETQYF. In DNA form, the CDR3 reads TGTGCCAACTACGAGCGCCTTATCGGGGAGACCCAGTACTTC.

This sequence joins TRBV7-2 and TRBJ2-1, with TRBD2 as a possible D gene (5 bases). V lost 2 bases, J lost 4 bases, and 18 bases lay in between. CDR1 SGHTA and CDR2 FQGNSA come from the germline V gene. This CDR3 spans 17 amino acids. CDR3 in DNA: TGTGCCAGCAGCTTAAGTTTAGGTGGGAGCAGGTACAATGAGCAGTTCTTC. The encoded protein is CASSLSLGGSRYNEQFF.

The chain recombines TRBV10-3 with TRBJ1-2, with 8 nucleotides matching TRBD1. J gave up 4 bases and V 0 bases, and 4 bases lay outside the gene matches. CDR3 length equals 15 residues. Germline CDR1 is ENHRY and CDR2 is SYGVKD. The CDR3 loop is CAISESRGLSYGYTF. In nucleotides, the CDR3 is TGTGCCATCAGTGAGTCCAGGGGGCTATCCTATGGCTACACCTTC.

V usage is TRBV2 and J usage is TRBJ2-5, with 7 bases fitting TRBD2. The V gene's germline CDR1 is SNHLY and CDR2 FYNNEI. V was clipped by 7 bases and J by 5 bases; unmatched bases: 13. The CDR3 is made up of 15 amino acids. The CDR3 DNA follows: TGTGCCAGCATCGAAGGGTCGACTAGCCTGGAGACCCAGTACTTC. Its protein product is CASIEGSTSLETQYF.

The chain couples TRBV19 to TRBJ1-5; D is unresolved. V lost 3 bases to trimming and J lost 4 bases, with 10 bases between them. The CDR3 totals 14 residues. Germline CDR1 and CDR2: LNHDA and SQIVND (reference sequence). CDR3 amino acids: CASSIGRGNQPQHF. CDR3 nucleotide sequence: TGTGCCAGTAGTATCGGGAGAGGGAATCAGCCCCAGCATTTT.

The chain combines TRBV12-2 with TRBJ2-3; the table's D call, TRBD2, has no DNA check behind it. TRBV12-2 is shown as a pseudogene. This CDR3 region has 15 residues. The CDR3 coding sequence is TGTGCAAGTCGCCTCTGGCGGCTCGGCACAGATACGCAGTATTTT. Its translation: CASRLWRLGTDTQYF.

V gene TRBV2 combines with J gene TRBJ2-3; 10 bases are shared with TRBD1. Germline V lookup: CDR1 SNHLY, CDR2 FYNNEI. This CDR3 contains 14 residues. V was pared by 8 bases and J by 3 bases, with 5 bases of the junction left unmatched. This CDR3 is CASDGQGETDTQYF. The CDR3 nucleotides are TGTGCCAGCGACGGACAGGGGGAGACAGATACGCAGTATTTT.

This rearrangement joins TRBV5-5 to TRBJ2-7, with unresolved D. The CDR3 is 11 residues long. In germline, CDR1 is SGHKS, CDR2 YYEKEE (reference sequence). Deletions cut 4 bases from V and 6 bases from J, with 8 bases between. CDR3 residues: CASSPRSEQYF. The CDR3 nucleotides read TGTGCCAGCAGCCCCCGGAGCGAGCAGTACTTC.

This chain joins TRBV2 and TRBJ2-5; weak D call: TRBD1 (7 bases). This CDR3 has 13 residues. The V and J ends lost 7 bases and 11 bases respectively, with 20 bases between them. Germline values: CDR1 SNHLY, CDR2 FYNNEI. As DNA, the CDR3 is TGTGCCAGCATGGACAGGCCCTCGGGGGAGCAGTACTTC. As protein: CASMDRPSGEQYF.

V gene TRBV2 combines with J gene TRBJ2-7; TRBD1 aligns across 7 bases. V shed 7 bases, J shed 7 bases, and the junction held 10 bases outside the gene matches. CDR1 is SNHLY, CDR2 FYNNEI, per germline. The CDR3 is made up of 13 amino acids. Written as DNA, the CDR3 is TGTGCCAGCATGGACAGGCCCTCGGGGGAGCAGTACTTC. Its translation: CASMDRPSGEQYF.

This clone was counted a few times. The chain recombines TRBV7-9 with TRBJ2-1, with TRBD1 identical over 7 bases. This CDR3 spans 15 amino acids. CDR1 and CDR2 (germline): SEHNR, FQNEAQ (reference sequence). Unmatched junction bases numbered 7, after V lost 5 bases and J lost 3 bases. CDR3 in DNA: TGTGCCAGCAGCAAGTCGGGACAGAGCTACAATGAGCAGTTCTTC. This gives the protein CASSKSGQSYNEQFF. Full variable domain (outside the CDR3, taken from reference TRBV7-9 and TRBJ2-1): DTGVSQNPRHKITKRGQNVTFRCDPISEHNRLYWYRQTLGQGPEFLTYFQNEAQLEKSRLLSDRFSAERPKGSFSTLEIQRTEQGDSAMYLCASSKSGQSYNEQFFGPGTRLTVL.

The chain has TRBV2 and TRBJ1-3; possibly TRBD1 for D (5 bases). The CDR3 runs to 13 residues. Looked up from germline, CDR1 is SNHLY and CDR2 is FYNNEI. Trimming removed 6 bases at V and 4 bases at J, with 10 bases between. CDR3 in amino acids: CASRGGEGNTIYF. The DNA of the CDR3 is TGTGCCAGCAGGGGAGGGGAAGGAAACACCATATATTTT.

The rearrangement links TRBV5-5 to TRBJ2-7; TRBD2 agrees at 9 bases. There are 16 residues in the CDR3. V shed 0 bases and J 2 bases; nucleotides not matched to a gene: 6. From germline, CDR1 is SGHKS and CDR2 YYEKEE (reference sequence). This CDR3 is CASSLAGVAGAYEQYF. The CDR3 coding sequence is TGTGCCAGCAGCTTGGCCGGGGTAGCGGGGGCCTACGAGCAGTACTTC.

The genes are TRBV2 and TRBJ1-1; the D is unclear. The V end was cut by 4 bases, the J end by 4 bases, with 10 bases between. Germline-derived CDR1 and CDR2 are SNHLY and FYNNEI. The CDR3 is 13 amino acids. CDR3 residues: CASSVDDSTEAFF. The CDR3 region has the DNA TGTGCCAGCAGTGTCGATGATAGCACTGAAGCTTTCTTT.

This clone was found once. The chain joins TRBV19 to TRBJ2-5; D is possibly TRBD2 (6 bases). Germline CDR1 is LNHDA and CDR2 is SQIVND (reference sequence). V was shortened by 0 bases and J by 4 bases, with 12 bases between the two germline ends. The CDR3 is 15 amino acids. The CDR3 coding sequence is TGTGCCAGTAGTATAGATGCGGGGAGAGCAGAGACCCAGTACTTC. Translated, it gives CASSIDAGRAETQYF.

The chain employs TRBV11-2 and TRBJ2-7; TRBD1 matches 7 bases. Germline V gene data show CDR1 as SGHAT and CDR2 as FQNNGV. The V and J ends lost 5 bases and 2 bases, in that order; junction bases with no gene match: 18. The CDR3 is made up of 18 amino acids. DNA of the CDR3: TGTGCCAGCAGCCCTACTAGTAGACGACAGGGATCCCCCTACGAGCAGTACTTC. Amino acids: CASSPTSRRQGSPYEQYF. The variable domain in full, with the rest retrieved from reference TRBV11-2 and TRBJ2-7, is EAGVAQSPRYKIIEKRQSVAFWCNPISGHATLYWYQQILGQGPKLLIQFQNNGVVDDSQLPKDRFSAERLKGVDSTLKIQPAKLEDSAVYLCASSPTSRRQGSPYEQYFGPGTRLTVT.

The chain recombines TRBV7-9 with TRBJ1-1; D may be TRBD1 (6 bases). V lost 6 bases, J lost 0 bases, and 26 bases lay in between. The CDR3 consists of 19 residues. CDR1 and CDR2 (germline): SEHNR, FQNEAQ (reference sequence). The CDR3 DNA sequence: TGTGCCAGCAGATGGCCCTGGACAGCGTCGGGAGGGATGAACACTGAAGCTTTCTTT. Translation gives CASRWPWTASGGMNTEAFF.

This clone was detected a few times. This chain joins TRBV19 and TRBJ2-7; 13 nucleotides match TRBD2. The J segment lost 5 bases and the V segment lost 11 bases, leaving 9 bases of the junction unmatched. This CDR3 region has 14 residues. Germline V CDR1 and CDR2: LNHDA, SQIVND (reference sequence). CDR3 in amino acids: CASGLAGVIDEQYF. CDR3 bases: TGTGCCTCAGGACTAGCGGGAGTGATCGACGAGCAGTACTTC.

The chain combines TRBV6-6 with TRBJ1-5; 11 bases line up with TRBD1. Germline V lookup: CDR1 MNHNY, CDR2 SVGAGI (reference sequence). The CDR3 spans 14 residues. With V trimmed by 5 bases and J by 7 bases, 4 bases remained unmatched. As DNA, the CDR3 is TGTGCCAGCAGTCAGGACAGGGGGCACCAGCCCCAGCATTTT. This codes for CASSQDRGHQPQHF.

There are a few counts of this clone. The V call is TRBV9, the J call TRBJ2-3, with D possibly being TRBD2 (6 bases). V was cut by 0 bases and J by 3 bases, with 8 bases left in between. Germline-derived CDR1 and CDR2 are SGDLS and YYNGEE. The length of the CDR3 is 14 residues. This chain's CDR3 is CASSVVGGTDTQYF. CDR3 DNA sequence: TGTGCCAGCAGCGTAGTGGGGGGAACAGATACGCAGTATTTT. The variable domain in full, with the rest retrieved from reference TRBV9 and TRBJ2-3, is DSGVTQTPKHLITATGQRVTLRCSPRSGDLSVYWYQQSLDQGLQFLIQYYNGEERAKGNILERFSAQQFPDLHSELNLSSLELGDSALYFCASSVVGGTDTQYFGPGTRLTVL.

This chain uses TRBV11-2 with TRBJ2-3; D gene unclear. Per the germline V gene, CDR1 is SGHAT and CDR2 is FQNNGV. V lost 0 bases and J lost 4, with 23 bases in between. The CDR3 consists of 19 residues. CDR3 loop: CASSLDAPRRPAGPDTQYF. CDR3 DNA: TGTGCCAGCAGCTTAGATGCCCCTCGGCGCCCAGCAGGCCCAGATACGCAGTATTTT.

The chain employs TRBV4-2 and TRBJ2-7; TRBD2 matches 7 bases. The CDR3 spans 14 residues. In germline, CDR1 is LGHNA, CDR2 YNFKEQ. J gave up 7 bases and V 0 bases, and 6 bases lay outside the gene matches. The CDR3, as DNA: TGTGCCAGCAGCCAAGATCTAGCGGCGTGGGAGCAGTACTTC. Translated, it gives CASSQDLAAWEQYF.